Listed below are T cell receptor beta chains from one sample, sequenced in a study of T cells in Graves' hyperthyroidism and ophthalmopathy. TCRdb independently ran MiXCR on the multiplex PCR reads; one entry per CDR3 protein. This table holds hundreds of thousands of distinct CDR3 sequences, just under 20% found once. Sequencing input: blood. These receptors originate from a man in his forties with Graves' ophthalmopathy. CDR3s include the opening cysteine and the closing phenylalanine or tryptophan. Each record gives: D gene, V gene, J gene, clone size, CDR3 protein, CDR3 DNA. The D gene is left open where the match is weak. Clone size is shown for a subset of rows, as once, few, many or a class of expanded clone.

d_call: TRBD1; v_call: TRBV12-3/TRBV12-4; j_call: TRBJ2-5; clone_size: many; cdr3_aa: CASRQGISKTQYF; cdr3_nt: TGTGCCAGCAGACAGGGGATCTCGAAGACCCAGTACTTC
d_call: TRBD1; v_call: TRBV29-1; j_call: TRBJ2-4; clone_size: .; cdr3_aa: CSVESGRGLGNIQYF; cdr3_nt: TGCAGCGTTGAAAGCGGTAGGGGGCTTGGGAACATTCAGTACTTC
d_call: .; v_call: TRBV4-2; j_call: TRBJ1-2; clone_size: many; cdr3_aa: CASSQDQVIGSGYTF; cdr3_nt: TGTGCCAGCAGCCAAGATCAGGTGATAGGGAGTGGCTACACCTTC
d_call: .; v_call: TRBV3-1; j_call: TRBJ2-7; clone_size: few; cdr3_aa: CASSQDDGPGSYEQYF; cdr3_nt: TGTGCCAGCAGCCAAGATGACGGGCCAGGGTCCTACGAGCAGTACTTC
d_call: TRBD1; v_call: TRBV20-1; j_call: TRBJ2-1; clone_size: .; cdr3_aa: CSARGNRGDNEQFF; cdr3_nt: TGCAGTGCTAGAGGAAACAGGGGAGACAATGAGCAGTTCTTC
d_call: TRBD2; v_call: TRBV7-3; j_call: TRBJ2-1; clone_size: few; cdr3_aa: CASSNGAGGVHEQFF; cdr3_nt: TGTGCCAGCAGCAACGGGGCGGGAGGGGTCCATGAGCAGTTCTTC
d_call: TRBD2; v_call: TRBV9; j_call: TRBJ2-1; clone_size: .; cdr3_aa: CASGPRGLGWNEQFF; cdr3_nt: TGTGCCAGCGGTCCGAGGGGACTAGGGTGGAATGAGCAGTTCTTC
d_call: .; v_call: TRBV11-1; j_call: TRBJ1-2; clone_size: .; cdr3_aa: CASSLGTSHYGYTF; cdr3_nt: TGTGCCAGCAGCTTAGGGACATCTCATTATGGCTACACCTTC
d_call: TRBD1; v_call: TRBV14; j_call: TRBJ1-2; clone_size: few; cdr3_aa: CASSQATGWVFDGYTF; cdr3_nt: TGTGCCAGCAGCCAAGCGACAGGGTGGGTTTTTGATGGCTACACCTTC
d_call: TRBD2; v_call: TRBV20-1; j_call: TRBJ2-7; clone_size: few; cdr3_aa: CSAVPPSGSVPSSYEQYF; cdr3_nt: TGCAGTGCCGTACCCCCTAGCGGGAGTGTCCCAAGCTCCTACGAGCAGTACTTC
d_call: .; v_call: TRBV6-1; j_call: TRBJ2-7; clone_size: few; cdr3_aa: CARMTGNEQYF; cdr3_nt: TGTGCCAGAATGACTGGAAACGAGCAGTACTTC
d_call: .; v_call: TRBV11-2; j_call: TRBJ1-6; clone_size: many; cdr3_aa: CASSTRTGSGTYNSPLHF; cdr3_nt: TGTGCCAGCAGCACCAGAACAGGGAGTGGGACCTATAATTCACCCCTCCACTTT
d_call: .; v_call: TRBV3-2; j_call: TRBJ2-4; clone_size: few; cdr3_aa: CASSTKRERKNIQYF; cdr3_nt: TGTGCCAGCAGCACGAAGCGGGAGAGGAAAAACATTCAGTACTTC
d_call: .; v_call: TRBV20-1; j_call: TRBJ2-5; clone_size: few; cdr3_aa: CSAQSSVQETQYF; cdr3_nt: TGCAGTGCCCAGAGTTCAGTCCAAGAGACCCAGTACTTC
d_call: TRBD2; v_call: TRBV4-3; j_call: TRBJ2-3; clone_size: .; cdr3_aa: CASSGREGRTDTQYF; cdr3_nt: TGCGCCAGCAGTGGGCGGGAGGGCCGTACAGATACGCAGTATTTT
d_call: .; v_call: TRBV7-2; j_call: TRBJ1-4; clone_size: .; cdr3_aa: CASSLVGGLGIGEKLFF; cdr3_nt: TGTGCCAGCAGCTTAGTTGGGGGTTTGGGCATCGGTGAAAAACTGTTTTTT
d_call: TRBD1; v_call: TRBV19; j_call: TRBJ2-7; clone_size: .; cdr3_aa: CASSGRTGGSTGEQYF; cdr3_nt: TGTGCCAGTAGTGGGCGGACAGGGGGATCCACCGGCGAGCAGTACTTC
d_call: .; v_call: TRBV6-1; j_call: TRBJ1-2; clone_size: many; cdr3_aa: CASSELEFTYGYTF; cdr3_nt: TGTGCCAGCAGTGAACTCGAGTTTACCTATGGCTACACCTTC
d_call: .; v_call: TRBV5-1; j_call: TRBJ2-5; clone_size: .; cdr3_aa: CASSFRGGGETQYF; cdr3_nt: TGCGCCAGCAGCTTTCGAGGGGGGGGAGAGACCCAGTACTTC
d_call: TRBD1; v_call: TRBV18; j_call: TRBJ2-5; clone_size: many; cdr3_aa: CASSSRTGGQETQYF; cdr3_nt: TGTGCCAGCTCATCCCGGACAGGGGGCCAAGAGACCCAGTACTTC